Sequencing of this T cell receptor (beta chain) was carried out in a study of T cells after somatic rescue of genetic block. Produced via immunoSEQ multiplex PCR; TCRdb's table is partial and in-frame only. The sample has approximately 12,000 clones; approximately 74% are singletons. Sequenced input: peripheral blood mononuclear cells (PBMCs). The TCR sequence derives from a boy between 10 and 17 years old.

CDR3 loop: CASSPPRHFYNEQFF. The DNA of the CDR3 is TGTGCCAGCAGCCCTCCACGTCATTTTTACAATGAGCAGTTCTTC. The chain couples TRBV6-6 to TRBJ2-1; D is ambiguous. Deletions cut 6 bases from V and 4 bases from J, with 16 bases between. The CDR3 is made up of 15 amino acids. CDR1 is MNHNY and CDR2 is SVGAGI in the germline V gene (reference sequence).